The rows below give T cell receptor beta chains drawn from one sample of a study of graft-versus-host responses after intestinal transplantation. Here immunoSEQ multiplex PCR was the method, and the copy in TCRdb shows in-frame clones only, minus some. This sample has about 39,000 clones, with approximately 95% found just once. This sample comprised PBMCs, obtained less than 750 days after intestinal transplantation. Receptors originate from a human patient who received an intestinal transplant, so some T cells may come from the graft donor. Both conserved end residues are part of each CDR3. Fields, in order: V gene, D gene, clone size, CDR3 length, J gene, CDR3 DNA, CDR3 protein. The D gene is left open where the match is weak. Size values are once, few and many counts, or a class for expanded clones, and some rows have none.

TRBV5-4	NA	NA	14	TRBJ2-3	TGTGCCAGCAGCTTGGCGGGACTTTCAGGTACGCAGTATTTT	CASSLAGLSGTQYF
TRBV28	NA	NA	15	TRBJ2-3	TGTGCCAGCAGTCCCCCGGGCAGCGGCACAGATACGCAGTATTTT	CASSPPGSGTDTQYF
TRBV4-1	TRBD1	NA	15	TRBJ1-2	TGCGCCAGCAGCCAAGATGCGGGGACAGGGGCTGGCTACACCTTC	CASSQDAGTGAGYTF
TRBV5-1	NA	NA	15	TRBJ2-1	TGCGCCAGCAGCTTGGCCGGCAGGGGGGAAAATGAGCAGTTCTTC	CASSLAGRGENEQFF
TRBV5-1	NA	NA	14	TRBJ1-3	TGCGCCAGCAGCTTGGACGTCTCTGGAAACACCATATATTTT	CASSLDVSGNTIYF
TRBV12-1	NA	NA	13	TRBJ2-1	TGTGCCAGCAGCCGCGTCGGGCCGAATGAGCAGTTCTTC	CASSRVGPNEQFF
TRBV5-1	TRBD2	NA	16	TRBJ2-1	TGCGCCAGCAGACCTGGACTAGCGGTTTCCTACAATGAGCAGTTCTTC	CASRPGLAVSYNEQFF
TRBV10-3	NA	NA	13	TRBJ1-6	TGTGCCATCAGTGAGGCAGAACATTCACCCCTCCACTTT	CAISEAEHSPLHF
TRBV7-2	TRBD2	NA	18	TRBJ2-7	TGTGCCAGCAGCCTGCCTTTAGAGCTAGCGGGCAGAGACTACGAGCAGTACTTC	CASSLPLELAGRDYEQYF
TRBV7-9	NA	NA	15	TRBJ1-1	TGTGCCAGCAGCTTAGGTCAGACTATGAACACTGAAGCTTTCTTT	CASSLGQTMNTEAFF
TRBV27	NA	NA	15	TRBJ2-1	TGTGCCAGCAGTTTAAAGGGTAGAGCGAGCAATGAGCAGTTCTTC	CASSLKGRASNEQFF
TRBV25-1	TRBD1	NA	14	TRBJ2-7	TGTGCCAGCATGGGGACAGGGCGCGAGGACGAGCAGTACTTC	CASMGTGREDEQYF
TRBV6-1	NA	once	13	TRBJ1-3	TGTGCCAGCTCTACAGGGCCTGGAAACACCATATATTTT	CASSTGPGNTIYF
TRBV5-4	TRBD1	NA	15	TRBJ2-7	TGTGCCAGCAGCTTACCGGGACAGCTCTCCTACGAGCAGTACTTC	CASSLPGQLSYEQYF
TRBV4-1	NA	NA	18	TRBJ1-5	TGCGCCAGCAGCCAAGATTTCGTCAGGCGAGGCCCTGGTCAGCCCCAGCATTTT	CASSQDFVRRGPGQPQHF